The 32 T cell receptor beta chains listed next were all sequenced from one sample in a study of graft-versus-host responses after intestinal transplantation. Antigen specificity for these receptors is unknown. The protocol was immunoSEQ multiplex PCR, while the TCRdb copy is restricted to in-frame clones and leaves out a portion. The profile shows roughly 120,000 clones, 93% of them singletons. The sequenced sample was unstimulated CD8+ T cells sorted from spleen or lymph node cells, obtained before transplant. Source of these receptors: a human donor who was the organ donor for an intestinal transplant.

The chain combines TRBV4-1 with TRBJ2-7; 11 bases agree with TRBD2. V trimming: 2 bases; J trimming: 3 bases; junction bases outside the gene matches: 9. The CDR3 is 17 residues long. From germline, CDR1 is MGHRA and CDR2 YSYEKL. CDR3 bases: TGCGCCAGCAGCCAAACAGATGTTGGGACTAGCGGCTACGAGCAGTACTTC. Protein product: CASSQTDVGTSGYEQYF.

The V call is TRBV5-1, the J call TRBJ2-7, with TRBD2 matching 9 bases. Germline-derived CDR1 and CDR2 are SGHRS and YFSETQ. The V gene end was trimmed by 3 bases and the J gene end by 6 bases; junction bases not matched to a gene: 10. The length of the CDR3 is 15 residues. The CDR3 bases are TGCGCCAGCAGCTGGGGCGGGAGCGGGAGGACCGAGCAGTACTTC. Its protein product is CASSWGGSGRTEQYF.

J is TRBJ2-3 and V is TRBV7-2; 9 nucleotides agree with TRBD2. The CDR3 runs 14 residues. V trimming: 5 bases; J trimming: 6 bases; junction bases outside the gene matches: 6. The germline V gene encodes CDR1 SGHTA and CDR2 FQGNSA. The DNA of the CDR3 is TGTGCCAGCAGCCTCCCTAGCGGGGCGGATACGCAGTATTTT. It specifies CASSLPSGADTQYF.

The chain has TRBV11-2 and TRBJ1-3; D is unclear. CDR3 size: 15 residues. V gave up 7 bases and J gave up 0 bases, with 13 bases separating them. Germline V gene sequence: CDR1 SGHAT, CDR2 FQNNGV. The CDR3 DNA follows: TGTGCCAGCACCCGAACCGGTTCCTCTGGAAACACCATATATTTT. Translation: CASTRTGSSGNTIYF. The entire variable domain, with the rest obtained from reference TRBV11-2 and TRBJ1-3, is as follows: EAGVAQSPRYKIIEKRQSVAFWCNPISGHATLYWYQQILGQGPKLLIQFQNNGVVDDSQLPKDRFSAERLKGVDSTLKIQPAKLEDSAVYLCASTRTGSSGNTIYFGEGSWLTVV.

The chain combines TRBV21-1 with TRBJ2-7; the table calls TRBD1, which could not be checked here. TRBV21-1 is listed as a pseudogene. This CDR3 has 11 residues. In DNA, the CDR3 is TGTGCCAGCAGCAATGGCCACGAGCAGTACTTC. Protein sequence: CASSNGHEQYF.

This clone has just one count. The chain carries TRBV7-9 and TRBJ1-1, with a tentative D call TRBD1 (6 bases). CDR3 size: 12 residues. Germline CDR1 SEHNR, CDR2 FQNEAQ (reference sequence). V lost 3 bases and J lost 12, with 14 bases in between. The CDR3: CASSLGRDKTFF. Here the CDR3 DNA reads TGTGCCAGCAGCTTGGGACGGGACAAGACTTTCTTT.

The rearrangement links TRBV21-1 to TRBJ2-7; the table's D call, TRBD1, was not checked against the DNA. TRBV21-1 is described as a pseudogene. This CDR3 has 13 amino acids. This chain's CDR3 is CASSKGTTYEQYF. CDR3 in DNA: TGTGCCAGCAGCAAAGGGACAACCTACGAGCAGTACTTC.

The chain couples TRBV6-1 to TRBJ1-2; TRBD1 matches at 8 bases. This CDR3 is built from 17 residues. Germline trimming cut 0 bases from V and 3 bases from J; bases unmatched to any gene: 9. From germline, CDR1 is MNHNS and CDR2 SASEGT. CDR3 sequence (DNA): TGTGCCAGCAGTGAAGCGCTGCCAGGGGGCAGCTACTATGGCTACACCTTC. This gives the protein CASSEALPGGSYYGYTF.

V is TRBV5-5 and J is TRBJ1-1, with 10 bases identical to TRBD1. The CDR3 runs to 17 residues. J lost 1 base, V lost 4 bases, and 10 bases had no gene match. Germline V gene data show CDR1 as SGHKS and CDR2 as YYEKEE (reference sequence). CDR3 bases: TGTGCCAGCAGCACCGGACAGGGGGGCAACCCGAACACTGAAGCTTTCTTT. Encoded protein: CASSTGQGGNPNTEAFF.

This chain uses TRBV7-9 with TRBJ2-2; D remains unclear. This CDR3 has 13 amino acids. Trimming shortened V by 5 bases and J by 6 bases, and 10 bases separated the two germline ends. Germline-derived CDR1 and CDR2 are SEHNR and FQNEAQ (reference sequence). The CDR3 bases are TGTGCCAGCAGCGAAACATCCCCCGGGGAGCTGTTTTTT. It translates to CASSETSPGELFF.

The chain has TRBV29-1 and TRBJ2-1; TRBD2 is a possible D gene (6 bases). Trimming took 5 bases from V and 8 from J, leaving 16 bases between them. Germline CDR1 reads SQVTM; CDR2 reads ANQGSEA. CDR3 length: 13 amino acids. In DNA, the CDR3 is TGCAGCGTTTCTCCGGGAGTGGGGTATGAGCAGTTCTTC. Translated, it gives CSVSPGVGYEQFF.

The chain combines TRBV28 with TRBJ1-5; D not certain. This CDR3 has 15 amino acids. Germline assignment: CDR1 MDHEN and CDR2 SYDVKM. Trimming cost V 2 bases and J 0 bases, with 8 bases left between them. CDR3 residues: CASSLTGYSNQPQHF. For the CDR3, the DNA is TGTGCCAGCAGTTTAACCGGATATAGCAATCAGCCCCAGCATTTT.

The rearrangement uses TRBV6-5 and TRBJ2-7; the D is unclear. Trimming took off 10 bases at V and 2 bases at J, with 12 bases between the two ends. The CDR3 has 12 residues. Germline V gives CDR1 MNHEY, CDR2 SVGAGI. Here the CDR3 reads CATKDGTYEQYF. The DNA of the CDR3 is TGTGCCACCAAGGACGGTACCTACGAGCAGTACTTC.

A single count supports this clone. This sequence joins TRBV10-3 and TRBJ2-3; 7 bases are shared with TRBD2. Trimming at V came to 3 bases and at J to 4 bases, leaving 10 bases not matched to a gene. CDR3 length: 16 amino acids. From germline, CDR1 is ENHRY and CDR2 SYGVKD. In DNA form, the CDR3 reads TGTGCCATCAGTGAAAGGTGGCGGGAGTCAGCAGATACGCAGTATTTT. Protein: CAISERWRESADTQYF.

The chain uses TRBV5-1 and TRBJ2-3; D unresolved. Germline CDR1 is SGHRS and CDR2 is YFSETQ. V was shortened by 3 bases and J by 2 bases, with 10 bases between the two germline ends. The CDR3 has 14 amino acids. The CDR3 DNA is TGCGCCAGCAGCTCTGAACATTACACAGATACGCAGTATTTT. Protein sequence: CASSSEHYTDTQYF.

The chain recombines TRBV2 with TRBJ1-1, with 7 bases identical to TRBD1. The CDR3 runs to 14 residues. Trimming removed 3 bases from V and 1 base from J; junction bases left unmatched: 2. Germline V gene lookup returns CDR1 SNHLY and CDR2 FYNNEI. The CDR3 sequence: CASSETGKNTEAFF. The CDR3 DNA reads as TGTGCCAGCAGTGAGACAGGGAAGAACACTGAAGCTTTCTTT.

This clone was seen only a few times. The chain combines TRBV27 with TRBJ2-7, with TRBD1 identical over 7 bases. V dropped 3 bases and J dropped 3; count of bases not matched to a gene: 2. Germline lookup yields CDR1 MNHEY and CDR2 SMNVEV (reference sequence). This CDR3 has 13 amino acids. The CDR3 nucleotides are TGTGCCAGCAGTTTGGGACAGAGCTACGAGCAGTACTTC. This codes for CASSLGQSYEQYF.

This chain joins TRBV5-6 and TRBJ1-1; no clear D gene. In germline, CDR1 is SGHDT, CDR2 YYEEEE. V shed 1 base and J shed 4 bases, with 5 bases lying between them. This CDR3 is built from 12 residues. The CDR3 region is CASSLRGTEAFF. As DNA, the CDR3 is TGTGCCAGCAGCTTGCGCGGCACTGAAGCTTTCTTT.

The chain has TRBV19 and TRBJ2-3; D is unclear. The CDR3 sequence is 11 residues long. Trimming removed 1 base from V and 5 bases from J, with 1 base in between. CDR1 is LNHDA, CDR2 SQIVND, per germline (reference sequence). The CDR3 DNA sequence: TGTGCCAGTAGTATAGGAGATACGCAGTATTTT. Protein product: CASSIGDTQYF. Combining the CDR3 with reference TRBV19 and TRBJ2-3 gives the whole variable domain DGGITQSPKYLFRKEGQNVTLSCEQNLNHDAMYWYRQDPGQGLRLIYYSQIVNDFQKGDIAEGYSVSREKKESFPLTVTSAQKNPTAFYLCASSIGDTQYFGPGTRLTVL.

This chain links TRBV6-1 with TRBJ1-2, with D maybe TRBD1 (6 bases). With 3 bases removed from V and 9 bases from J, the gap between germline ends came to 11 bases. Germline V gene lookup returns CDR1 MNHNS and CDR2 SASEGT. The CDR3 consists of 12 residues. The CDR3 DNA sequence: TGTGCCAGCAGTGAGGGACAAGCCCGCTACACCTTC. It specifies CASSEGQARYTF.

As regards this clone: The junction and the germline gene differ at one end; a read error may be behind it. The rearrangement links TRBV19 to TRBJ1-5; a weak D match, TRBD1 (6 bases). This CDR3 is 13 amino acids long. Per the germline V gene, CDR1 is LNHDA and CDR2 is SQIVND (reference sequence). CDR3 loop: CAGSKEGDQPQHF. The CDR3 DNA reads TGTGCCGGTAGTAAGGAGGGGGATCAGCCCCAGCATTTT.

The rearrangement uses TRBV2 and TRBJ2-1; tentatively, D is TRBD1 or TRBD2 (5 bases each). Germline CDR1 SNHLY, CDR2 FYNNEI. The CDR3 is 17 residues long. V lost 2 bases, J lost 4 bases, and 18 bases lay in between. CDR3 nucleotide sequence: TGTGCCAGCAGTGAAACTATTGAGGGACCCGCATACAATGAGCAGTTCTTC. Residues: CASSETIEGPAYNEQFF.

The sample holds one count of this clone. The gene calls are TRBV28 and TRBJ1-2; D call uncertain. This CDR3 contains 13 residues. CDR1 is MDHEN and CDR2 is SYDVKM in the germline V gene. The germline V and J ends were trimmed by 2 bases and 4 bases, with 8 bases remaining between them. The CDR3 DNA reads TGTGCCAGCAGTTTAGGAAAGGGCTATGGCTACACCTTC. It is translated as CASSLGKGYGYTF.

This clone was picked up a small number of times. The chain joins TRBV10-1 to TRBJ2-2; D is possibly TRBD2 (5 bases). The germline V gene has CDR1 WNHNN and CDR2 SYGVQD (reference sequence). Trimming stripped 10 bases from V and 6 bases from J, with 21 bases between. The CDR3 is made up of 15 amino acids. CDR3 in DNA: TGCGCCAAACCCTCTCCACTAGTCCGTGCCGGGGAGCTGTTTTTT. Protein sequence: CAKPSPLVRAGELFF.

This rearrangement joins TRBV19 to TRBJ2-2, with 9 bases fitting TRBD1. V shed 8 bases and J 1 base; nucleotides not matched to a gene: 2. Germline lookup yields CDR1 LNHDA and CDR2 SQIVND (reference sequence). The CDR3 runs 14 residues. This chain's CDR3 is CASRQGGNTGELFF. For the CDR3, the DNA is TGTGCCAGTCGACAGGGGGGGAACACCGGGGAGCTGTTTTTT.

The J gene is TRBJ2-7, the V gene TRBV6-5; TRBD1 matches at 10 bases. The CDR3 has 15 amino acids. The junction had 12 bases not matched to a gene; V was cut back by 8 bases and J by 5 bases. CDR1 MNHEY and CDR2 SVGAGI come from the germline V gene. As DNA, the CDR3 is TGTGCCAGCGGAAAGACAGGGGGCGCCAGGAACGAGCAGTACTTC. Amino acid sequence: CASGKTGGARNEQYF.

V and J are TRBV4-3 and TRBJ2-1; 7 bases are shared with TRBD1. Looked up from germline, CDR1 is LGHNA and CDR2 is YSLEER. The V segment lost 1 base and the J segment 6 bases; nucleotides outside the gene matches: 0. This CDR3 has 13 residues. CDR3 protein: CASSQGTGNEQFF. In nucleotides, the CDR3 is TGCGCCAGCAGCCAAGGGACAGGCAATGAGCAGTTCTTC.

V is TRBV5-1 and J is TRBJ1-5, with D maybe TRBD1 (5 bases). This CDR3 has 15 amino acids. V lost 0 bases and J lost 5, with 12 bases in between. Germline V gives CDR1 SGHRS, CDR2 YFSETQ. This CDR3 reads CASSLAGRGDQPQHF. In nucleotides, the CDR3 is TGCGCCAGCAGCTTGGCCGGTAGGGGAGATCAGCCCCAGCATTTT. Supplemented by reference TRBV5-1 and TRBJ1-5, the full variable domain reads KAGVTQTPRYLIKTRGQQVTLSCSPISGHRSVSWYQQTPGQGLQFLFEYFSETQRNKGNFPGRFSGRQFSNSRSEMNVSTLELGDSALYLCASSLAGRGDQPQHFGDGTRLSIL.

The chain uses TRBV11-2 and TRBJ2-1; 11 bases are a match to TRBD2. There are 16 residues in the CDR3. The J segment lost 7 bases and the V segment lost 1 base, leaving 6 bases of the junction unmatched. Germline values: CDR1 SGHAT, CDR2 FQNNGV. CDR3 bases: TGTGCCAGCAGCTTAGCCCCTGGACTAGCGGGTAATGAGCAGTTCTTC. Amino acids: CASSLAPGLAGNEQFF.

Only one count was recorded for this clone. The rearrangement links TRBV6-1 to TRBJ1-5; D is ambiguous. The germline V and J ends were trimmed by 5 bases and 2 bases, with 7 bases remaining between them. CDR3 length: 13 amino acids. Germline assignment: CDR1 MNHNS and CDR2 SASEGT. The DNA for the CDR3 is TGTGCCAGCAGTCAGGCCCGCAATCAGCCCCAGCATTTT. It translates to CASSQARNQPQHF.

The V and J genes are TRBV29-1 and TRBJ2-7, with D unresolved. The CDR3 has 11 residues. Trimming removed 7 bases at V and 4 bases at J, with 11 bases between. The germline V gene encodes CDR1 SQVTM and CDR2 ANQGSEA. CDR3 residues: CSALQDYEQYF. The DNA of the CDR3 is TGCAGCGCCCTTCAGGATTACGAGCAGTACTTC.

This clone was counted a single time. V is TRBV6-6 and J is TRBJ1-5; 8 nucleotides agree with TRBD1. Trimming cost V 6 bases and J 6 bases; bases outside gene matches: 7. This CDR3 is 14 amino acids long. The germline V gene has CDR1 MNHNY and CDR2 SVGAGI (reference sequence). The CDR3 DNA follows: TGTGCCAGCAGACGCGGACAGGGAGGTCAGCCCCAGCATTTT. Its translation is CASRRGQGGQPQHF.